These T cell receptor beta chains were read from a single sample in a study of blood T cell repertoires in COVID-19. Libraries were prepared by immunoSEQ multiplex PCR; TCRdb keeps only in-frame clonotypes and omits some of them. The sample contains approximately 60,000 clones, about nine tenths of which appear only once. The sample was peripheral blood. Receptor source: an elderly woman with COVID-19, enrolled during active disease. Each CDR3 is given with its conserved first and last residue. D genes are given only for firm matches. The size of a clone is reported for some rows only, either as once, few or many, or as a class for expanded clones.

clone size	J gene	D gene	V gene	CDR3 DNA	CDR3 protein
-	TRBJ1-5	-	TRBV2	TGTGCCAGCAGTGGGGACTTCAATCAGCCCCAGCATTTT	CASSGDFNQPQHF
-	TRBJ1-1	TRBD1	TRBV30	TGTGCCTGGAGGGGCCCAACAGGGGCGGTCACTGAAGCTTTCTTT	CAWRGPTGAVTEAFF
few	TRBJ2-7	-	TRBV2	TGTGCCAGCAGGGGGGGGGCCGAGCAGTACTTC	CASRGGAEQYF
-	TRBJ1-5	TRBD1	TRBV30	TGTGCCTGGAGTGGGGACAGGGGTCGGCCCCAGCATTTT	CAWSGDRGRPQHF
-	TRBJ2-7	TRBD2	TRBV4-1	TGCGCCAGCAGCCACTTTAGCGGGGGGAACTACGAGCAGTACTTC	CASSHFSGGNYEQYF
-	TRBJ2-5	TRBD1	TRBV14	TGTGCCAGCAGCCAGGGACAGGGCCTCGGAGAGACCCAGTACTTC	CASSQGQGLGETQYF
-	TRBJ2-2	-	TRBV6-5	TGTGCCAGCAGTTACGCGGGGACCGGGGAGCTGTTTTTT	CASSYAGTGELFF
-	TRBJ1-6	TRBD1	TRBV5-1	TGCGCCAGCAGCCCCAGGGACAGCAGCTCCTATAATTCACCCCTCCACTTT	CASSPRDSSSYNSPLHF
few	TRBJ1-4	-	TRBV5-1	TGCGCCAGCAGCTTGGGCGACAGAGCAACTAATGAAAAACTGTTTTTT	CASSLGDRATNEKLFF
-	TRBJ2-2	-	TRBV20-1	TGCAGTGCCGAGACTGAGAGGGAGCTGTTTTTT	CSAETERELFF
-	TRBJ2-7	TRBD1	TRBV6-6	TGTGCCAGCAGTGGGGGACAGGGCGTCTCCTACGAGCAGTACTTC	CASSGGQGVSYEQYF
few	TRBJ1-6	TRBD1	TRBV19	TGTGCCAGTAGCGGGACAGGGGTTCCTAATTCACCCCTCCACTTT	CASSGTGVPNSPLHF
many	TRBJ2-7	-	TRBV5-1	TGCGCCAGCAGCTGGCCTCTCTACGAGCAGTACTTC	CASSWPLYEQYF
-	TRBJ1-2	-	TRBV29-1	TGCAGCGTTGCCGGGGATGGCTACACCTTC	CSVAGDGYTF
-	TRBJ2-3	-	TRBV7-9	TGTGCCAGCAGCTCCCAGGCGGCCGTGGAGGCGCAGTATTTT	CASSSQAAVEAQYF
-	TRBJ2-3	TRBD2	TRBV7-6	TGTGCCAGCAGCTTATCCGGGACTAGCGGGGGGGCCTCGGGCACAGATACGCAGTATTTT	CASSLSGTSGGASGTDTQYF
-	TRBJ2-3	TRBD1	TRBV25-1	TGTGCCACCCGACAGGGGGCCACAGATACGCAGTATTTT	CATRQGATDTQYF
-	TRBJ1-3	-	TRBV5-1	TGCGCCAGCAGCTTGAACAGTTTAAATGGAAACACCATATATTTT	CASSLNSLNGNTIYF
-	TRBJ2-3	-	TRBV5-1	TGCGCCAGCAGCTTGGCAGTTTCAGATACGCAGTATTTT	CASSLAVSDTQYF
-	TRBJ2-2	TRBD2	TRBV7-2	TGTGCCAGCATCCAAGGACTAGCGGGGGGGTATGACACCGGGGAGCTGTTTTTT	CASIQGLAGGYDTGELFF
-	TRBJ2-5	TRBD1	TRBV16	TGTGCCAGCAGCCGCCGGGGACAGGGGCAAGAGACCCAGTACTTC	CASSRRGQGQETQYF
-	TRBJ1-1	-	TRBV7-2	TGTGCCAGCAGCCCTAGGGACTCCCGGGGGACTGAAGCTTTCTTT	CASSPRDSRGTEAFF
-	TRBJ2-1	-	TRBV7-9	TGTGCCAGCAGCCCCGGACAGCAGTACAATGAGCAGTTCTTC	CASSPGQQYNEQFF
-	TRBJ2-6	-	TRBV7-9	TGTGCCAGCAGCTTAGCAGGAGGGGGCGATGGGGCCAACGTCCTGACTTTC	CASSLAGGGDGANVLTF
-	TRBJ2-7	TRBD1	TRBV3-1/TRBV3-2	TGTGCCAGCAGCCAAGTCCAGGGGGCTGGCGAGCAGTACTTC	CASSQVQGAGEQYF
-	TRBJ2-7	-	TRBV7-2	TGTGCCAGCAGCTTTGCGGATTATTACGAGCAGTACTTC	CASSFADYYEQYF
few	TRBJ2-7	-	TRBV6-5	TGTGCCAGCAGTTACAATCAGGGGCCAACCTACGAGCAGTACTTC	CASSYNQGPTYEQYF
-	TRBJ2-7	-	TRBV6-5	TGTGCCAGCAGCCCCGGGGGACCTTACGAGCAGTACTTC	CASSPGGPYEQYF
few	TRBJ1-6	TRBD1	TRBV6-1	TGTGCCAGCAGTGAAACAGGGGGGAATTCACCCCTCCACTTT	CASSETGGNSPLHF
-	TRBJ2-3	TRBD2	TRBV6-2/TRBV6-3	TGTGCCAGCAGTAATAGCGGGGGCGGCTATGGGACGCAGTATTTT	CASSNSGGGYGTQYF
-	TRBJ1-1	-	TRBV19	TGTGCCAGTAGTATAGCCCACGAGGGCACTGAAGCTTTCTTT	CASSIAHEGTEAFF
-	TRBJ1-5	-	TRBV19	TGTGCCAGTAGTACCCTCTTGGGGCTTGGGGGCAATCAGCCCCAGCATTTT	CASSTLLGLGGNQPQHF
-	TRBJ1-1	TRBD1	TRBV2	TGTGCCAGCAGTCAAGGACAGGGAACCACTGAAGCTTTCTTT	CASSQGQGTTEAFF
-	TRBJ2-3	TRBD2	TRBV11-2	TGTGCCAGCAGGGTCAGGGAGGGGCTGACAGATACGCAGTATTTT	CASRVREGLTDTQYF